These 3 T cell receptor beta chains share one sample of origin, sequenced in a study of siplizumab effects on memory and regulatory T cells. Some clones are missing from TCRdb's copy, which holds only in-frame ones; the method was immunoSEQ multiplex PCR. The data show 90,000 to 140,000 clones, about 92% seen once. Sequencing was carried out using CD4+ T cells sorted from blood. These receptors were taken from a human donor in good health.

V and J are TRBV9 and TRBJ1-1; D is possibly TRBD1 (5 bases). This CDR3 has 15 residues. Germline CDR1 SGDLS, CDR2 YYNGEE. Trimming took 0 bases from V and 1 from J, leaving 10 bases between them. CDR3 DNA sequence: TGTGCCAGCAGCGTAGGTGGTCAGGGGAACACTGAAGCTTTCTTT. Amino acids: CASSVGGQGNTEAFF.

V usage is TRBV10-3 and J usage is TRBJ2-7, with a weak D call TRBD2 (6 bases). The CDR3 spans 14 residues. The V end was cut by 3 bases, the J end by 0 bases, with 9 bases between. Germline loops: CDR1 ENHRY, CDR2 SYGVKD. As DNA, the CDR3 is TGTGCCATCAGTGACCATAGCGGCTCCTACGAGCAGTACTTC. It specifies CAISDHSGSYEQYF.

Written as DNA, the CDR3 is TGTGCCACGGCAGTGGAAGGGGCCGGCTACACCTTC. As protein: CATAVEGAGYTF. The rearrangement links TRBV10-3 to TRBJ1-2; tentative D call: TRBD1 (5 bases). The CDR3 length is 12 residues. The V end was cut by 10 bases, the J end by 8 bases, with 17 bases between. Germline lookup yields CDR1 ENHRY and CDR2 SYGVKD.